Each of the 7 T cell receptor beta chains below was sequenced from the same sample in a study of CD8+ T cells in alopecia areata. It was cDNA, reverse transcribed from extracted RNA, that served as the sequencing template. Assay used: immunoSEQ multiplex PCR; TCRdb lists only in-frame clones, some missing. Of under 150,000 clones listed, 82% are singletons. Treatment here: oral pan-JAK inhibitor, 5-10 mg twice daily. This material consisted of CD8+ T cells sorted from blood, taken at week 4, from a patient treated with tofacitinib. The receptors were sampled from a human donor with alopecia areata.

The gene calls are TRBV13 and TRBJ2-5, with 8 bases aligning to TRBD1. The CDR3 is made up of 14 amino acids. V was pared by 3 bases and J by 2 bases, with 2 bases of the junction left unmatched. The germline gives CDR1 PRHDT, CDR2 FYEKMQ (reference sequence). The CDR3 here is CASSFTGGQETQYF. The CDR3 coding sequence is TGTGCCAGCAGCTTTACAGGGGGGCAAGAGACCCAGTACTTC.

The chain is built from TRBV7-9 and TRBJ2-7, with 10 bases fitting TRBD2. Germline V gene sequence: CDR1 SEHNR, CDR2 FQNEAQ (reference sequence). J was trimmed by 2 bases and V by 1 base; bases with no gene match: 5. This CDR3 region has 16 residues. CDR3: CASSLVDSGGTYEQYF. DNA of the CDR3: TGTGCCAGCAGCTTAGTTGATAGCGGGGGGACCTACGAGCAGTACTTC.

CDR3 region: CASSLVLASYSGANVLTF. The CDR3 DNA is TGTGCCAGCAGCTTAGTTCTCGCCAGCTACTCTGGGGCCAACGTCCTGACTTTC. The V and J genes are TRBV7-6 and TRBJ2-6; no reliable D call. V was cut by 1 base and J by 0 bases, with 13 bases left in between. Per germline, CDR1 SGHVS and CDR2 FNYEAQ. CDR3 length equals 18 residues.

The chain has TRBV27 and TRBJ2-1, with D maybe TRBD2 (6 bases). The CDR3 length is 15 residues. Trimming stripped 2 bases from V and 0 bases from J, with 8 bases between. Germline assignment: CDR1 MNHEY and CDR2 SMNVEV (reference sequence). The CDR3 region is CASSLGGNSYNEQFF. In DNA form, the CDR3 reads TGTGCCAGCAGTTTAGGGGGGAACTCCTACAATGAGCAGTTCTTC.

The chain joins TRBV19 to TRBJ2-7, with TRBD1 identical over 8 bases. Per the germline V gene, CDR1 is LNHDA and CDR2 is SQIVND (reference sequence). The CDR3 consists of 14 residues. Trimming at V came to 5 bases and at J to 2 bases, leaving 5 bases not matched to a gene. CDR3 sequence reads: CASSSWTGPYEQYF. The CDR3 DNA reads as TGTGCCAGTAGTTCCTGGACAGGGCCCTACGAGCAGTACTTC. Using reference TRBV19 and TRBJ2-7 for the parts outside the CDR3, the full variable domain is DGGITQSPKYLFRKEGQNVTLSCEQNLNHDAMYWYRQDPGQGLRLIYYSQIVNDFQKGDIAEGYSVSREKKESFPLTVTSAQKNPTAFYLCASSSWTGPYEQYFGPGTRLTVT.

This sequence joins TRBV30 and TRBJ2-7; 7 nucleotides align to TRBD1. V was pared by 5 bases and J by 2 bases, with 9 bases of the junction left unmatched. Per the germline V gene, CDR1 is GTSNPN and CDR2 is SVGIG (reference sequence). The CDR3 has 14 amino acids. CDR3 sequence: CAWEGTGAAYEQYF. The CDR3 DNA follows: TGTGCCTGGGAAGGCACAGGGGCGGCCTACGAGCAGTACTTC.

This clone has a handful of counts. In DNA, the CDR3 is TGTGCCAGCAGCTTAGACGAGGGGGGAAACACCGGGGAGCTGTTTTTT. Its translation: CASSLDEGGNTGELFF. The chain combines TRBV7-6 with TRBJ2-2; D is possibly TRBD1 or TRBD2 (6 bases each). With 1 base removed from V and 2 bases from J, the gap between germline ends came to 11 bases. The CDR3 runs to 16 residues. The germline gives CDR1 SGHVS, CDR2 FNYEAQ.